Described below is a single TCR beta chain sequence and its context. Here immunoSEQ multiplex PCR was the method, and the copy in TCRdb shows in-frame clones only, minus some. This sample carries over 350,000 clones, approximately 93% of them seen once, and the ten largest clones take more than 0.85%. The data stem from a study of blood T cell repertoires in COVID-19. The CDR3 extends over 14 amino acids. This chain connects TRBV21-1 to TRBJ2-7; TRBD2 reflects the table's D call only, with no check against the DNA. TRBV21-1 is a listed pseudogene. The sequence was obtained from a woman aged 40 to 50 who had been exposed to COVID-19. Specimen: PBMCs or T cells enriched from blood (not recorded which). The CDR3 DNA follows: TGTGCCAGCAGCAAATGGTCGGTAGCGGGGGAGCAGTACTTC. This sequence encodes CASSKWSVAGEQYF.